The rows below give T cell receptor beta chains drawn from one sample of a study of early T cells in non-severe SARS-CoV-2 infection. Each CDR3 protein is one row after TCRdb ran MiXCR on the 5' RACE reads. The sample yields more than 35,000 distinct CDR3 sequences, 5% to 6.5% seen once. Specimen: whole blood. Receptors originate from an adult who was a healthcare worker with PCR-confirmed SARS-CoV-2 infection or an uninfected control (not recorded which). Both conserved end residues are part of each CDR3. D genes are given only for firm matches. Some rows mark clone size as missing; the rest say once, few, many or name a class of expanded clone.

j_call: TRBJ2-1; d_call: TRBD2; v_call: TRBV6-5; clone_size: many; cdr3_nt: TGTGCCAGCAGCACTGCTAGCGGGAGTCACAATGAGCAGTTCTTC; cdr3_aa: CASSTASGSHNEQFF
j_call: TRBJ2-7; d_call: TRBD1; v_call: TRBV5-1; clone_size: many; cdr3_nt: TGCGCCAGCAGCTTGATGGACAGGGACTCCTACGAGCAGTACTTC; cdr3_aa: CASSLMDRDSYEQYF
j_call: TRBJ2-3; d_call: TRBD2; v_call: TRBV2; clone_size: many; cdr3_nt: TGTGCCAGCAGTCAAGGACTAGCGGGGTGGGCAGATACGCAGTATTTT; cdr3_aa: CASSQGLAGWADTQYF
j_call: TRBJ2-1; d_call: TRBD2; v_call: TRBV9; clone_size: few; cdr3_nt: TGTGCCAGCAGCCCCCGTGGACTAGCGGGAGGGAATGAGCAGTTCTTC; cdr3_aa: CASSPRGLAGGNEQFF
j_call: TRBJ2-6; d_call: -; v_call: TRBV12-3/TRBV12-4; clone_size: -; cdr3_nt: TGTGCCAGCAGTACCGACAGCTCTGGGGCCAACGTCCTGACTTTC; cdr3_aa: CASSTDSSGANVLTF
j_call: TRBJ2-7; d_call: TRBD2; v_call: TRBV20-1; clone_size: many; cdr3_nt: TGCAGTGCTAGAGGACTAGCTGAGAGCTCCTACGAGCAGTACTTC; cdr3_aa: CSARGLAESSYEQYF
j_call: TRBJ2-3; d_call: -; v_call: TRBV5-5; clone_size: many; cdr3_nt: TGTGCCAGCAGCTTGGATCTGGCAACCACAGATACGCAGTATTTT; cdr3_aa: CASSLDLATTDTQYF
j_call: TRBJ1-2; d_call: TRBD1; v_call: TRBV7-9; clone_size: many; cdr3_nt: TGTGCCAGCAGCTTAGTAGGACAGGGATCTGGCTACACCTTC; cdr3_aa: CASSLVGQGSGYTF
j_call: TRBJ2-3; d_call: -; v_call: TRBV6-4; clone_size: many; cdr3_nt: TGTGCCAGCAGTGAGGTTGGGGGACGCACAGATACGCAGTATTTT; cdr3_aa: CASSEVGGRTDTQYF
j_call: TRBJ2-5; d_call: -; v_call: TRBV7-9; clone_size: many; cdr3_nt: TGTGCCAGCAGCCTCCGCAGGGCGGACCACCAAGAGACCCAGTACTTC; cdr3_aa: CASSLRRADHQETQYF
j_call: TRBJ1-6; d_call: TRBD1; v_call: TRBV20-1; clone_size: many; cdr3_nt: TGCAGCGTACCGTTAGAGGGACAGGGCGCCGTACCCCTCCACTTT; cdr3_aa: CSVPLEGQGAVPLHF
j_call: TRBJ2-7; d_call: TRBD1; v_call: TRBV11-2; clone_size: -; cdr3_nt: TGTGCCAGCAGCCCCCCGGGACAGGGGTCATGGCAGTACTTC; cdr3_aa: CASSPPGQGSWQYF
j_call: TRBJ2-7; d_call: -; v_call: TRBV27; clone_size: many; cdr3_nt: TGTGCCAGCAGTTTAGGGGCGGGATGGGGCTACGAGCAGTACTTC; cdr3_aa: CASSLGAGWGYEQYF
j_call: TRBJ1-4; d_call: TRBD1; v_call: TRBV28; clone_size: many; cdr3_nt: TGTGCCAGCAGTTCCACAGGGGGGAGTGAAAAACTGTTTTTT; cdr3_aa: CASSSTGGSEKLFF
j_call: TRBJ2-7; d_call: -; v_call: TRBV29-1; clone_size: -; cdr3_nt: TGCAGCGTAGGACTCCTTGGTGCCTACGAGCAGTACTTC; cdr3_aa: CSVGLLGAYEQYF
j_call: TRBJ2-3; d_call: TRBD2; v_call: TRBV20-1; clone_size: many; cdr3_nt: TGCAGTGCTCCAGCGGGAGGTAGTGTGACAGATACGCAGTATTTT; cdr3_aa: CSAPAGGSVTDTQYF
j_call: TRBJ2-5; d_call: TRBD2; v_call: TRBV3-1; clone_size: many; cdr3_nt: TGTGCCAGCAGCAAGGCACTAGCGGGTGAAAAAGAGACCCAGTACTTC; cdr3_aa: CASSKALAGEKETQYF
j_call: TRBJ1-1; d_call: -; v_call: TRBV28; clone_size: many; cdr3_nt: TGTGCCAGCAGTCCGGGGGGGATGAACACTGAAGCTTTCTTT; cdr3_aa: CASSPGGMNTEAFF
j_call: TRBJ2-1; d_call: -; v_call: TRBV6-6; clone_size: many; cdr3_nt: TGTGCCAGCAGTTACTCACTTAGTGAGCAGTTCTTC; cdr3_aa: CASSYSLSEQFF
j_call: TRBJ2-6; d_call: -; v_call: TRBV6-6; clone_size: many; cdr3_nt: TGTGCCAGCGGAGGGGCAGGGGTCTCTGGGGCCAACGTCCTGACTTTC; cdr3_aa: CASGGAGVSGANVLTF
j_call: TRBJ2-7; d_call: TRBD2; v_call: TRBV5-4; clone_size: many; cdr3_nt: TGTGCCAGCAGCTTGGGACTAGCGGAGGGCTACGAGCAGTACTTC; cdr3_aa: CASSLGLAEGYEQYF
j_call: TRBJ1-3; d_call: TRBD1; v_call: TRBV9; clone_size: many; cdr3_nt: TGTGCCAGCAGCGAGGGGACAGGGCACCCTGGAAACACCATATATTTT; cdr3_aa: CASSEGTGHPGNTIYF
j_call: TRBJ1-1; d_call: TRBD1; v_call: TRBV28; clone_size: few; cdr3_nt: TGTGCCAGCAGTTTGGGGGACAGAGACACTGAAGCTTTCTTT; cdr3_aa: CASSLGDRDTEAFF
j_call: TRBJ2-1; d_call: TRBD2; v_call: TRBV18; clone_size: many; cdr3_nt: TGTGCCAGCTCACAGAGCGGGAAAGTAAAAAATGAGCAGTTCTTC; cdr3_aa: CASSQSGKVKNEQFF